The following is a T cell receptor (beta chain) sequence with its context. The data stem from a study of blood T cell repertoires in COVID-19. Individuals drawn from 24 US areas were roughly 18 to 100 years old. In the 2 weeks before study entry, exposed participants met a COVID-19 case, which was PCR-confirmed or clinician-diagnosed. In the source study's methods: Nucleated cell number was recorded as an estimate derived from reference gene primer amplification. This table comes from immunoSEQ multiplex PCR, and its TCRdb copy is limited to in-frame clones, with some not included. V and J calls and clone size are as listed in that table; D and trimming were resolved from the DNA. The sample has 110,000 to 150,000 clones, approximately 84% seen once. The source is a woman aged 18-35 years who had been exposed to COVID-19. Source material: PBMCs or T cells enriched from blood (not recorded which).

The CDR3 protein is CASSPPDRAHTF. Here the CDR3 DNA reads TGTGCCAGCAGCCCCCCCGACAGGGCCCACACCTTC. The chain has TRBV3-1 (or the pseudogene TRBV3-2) and TRBJ1-2; 7 bases agree with TRBD1. The CDR3 runs 12 residues. The V gene end was trimmed by 4 bases and the J gene end by 12 bases; junction bases not matched to a gene: 8. CDR1 LGHDT and CDR2 YNNKEL come from the germline V gene (reference sequence).